This T cell receptor (beta chain) originates from a study of cytomegalovirus exposure and HLA in healthy donors. V gave up 3 bases and J gave up 6 bases, with 18 bases separating them. This CDR3 is built from 16 residues. Germline V gene data show CDR1 as MDHEN and CDR2 as SYDVKM. Remarks on this clone: Its cognate antigen is unknown.

TCRdb's table, derived via immunoSEQ multiplex PCR, lists solely in-frame clones and lacks some. The sample shows roughly 150,000 clones, 85% to 90% of them seen only once. The study's findings and limits: Specificity of a few CMV-associated chains for CMV antigens was verified in vitro. The authors enumerated 164 TCR beta chains as linked to cytomegalovirus.

The chain has TRBV28 and TRBJ2-4; D ambiguous. Specimen: PBMCs. The clonotype comes from a woman under 30 in good health and CMV-seropositive. CDR3 sequence: CASSFLLGVNVNIQYF. CDR3 sequence (DNA): TGTGCCAGCAGTTTCCTCCTAGGAGTTAATGTAAACATTCAGTACTTC.